A single sample gave rise to the 28 T cell receptor beta chains below, sequenced in a study of naive and memory T cell subsets. Study-level points and caveats: A few larger clonotypes appeared in naive repertoires, especially CD8, possibly memory cells re-expressing CD45RA.

An equimolar mix of two oligonucleotides served as the beta constant-region primer for TRBC1 and TRBC2. Ligated cDNA was amplified by four rounds of PCR with nested alpha and beta constant-region primers and SP2. TCRdb passed the UMI-ligation and nested PCR reads through MiXCR, listing each CDR3 protein once. Seen here are around 160,000 distinct CDR3 sequences, 22% observed once, and the top ten hold roughly 0.1%. Their cognate antigens are unknown. Sequenced sample: naive CD4+ T cells from blood. All receptors derive from a human donor in good health.

The rearrangement links TRBV28 to TRBJ1-2; a weak D match, TRBD1 (6 bases). The ends were cut back, 7 bases at V and 8 bases at J, with 11 bases in the middle. Germline CDR1 is MDHEN and CDR2 is SYDVKM. CDR3 length: 11 amino acids. CDR3 in amino acids: CASTTGLGYTF. For the CDR3, the DNA is TGTGCCAGCACTACAGGGTTGGGCTACACCTTC.

This clonotype appeared a few times. V usage is TRBV6-2 or TRBV6-3 and J usage is TRBJ1-5; 9 nucleotides agree with TRBD1. The CDR3 runs to 16 residues. Losses at the gene ends were 6 bases for V and 4 bases for J; bases not matched to a gene: 10. Germline V CDR1 and CDR2: MNHEY, SVGEGT. In DNA, the CDR3 is TGTGCCAGCAGGAGGCCGGGACAGGGTCTTAATCAGCCCCAGCATTTT. Amino acid sequence: CASRRPGQGLNQPQHF.

The chain joins TRBV7-2 to TRBJ2-7, with a tentative D call TRBD1 (5 bases). The CDR3 has 13 residues. CDR1 is SGHTA and CDR2 is FQGNSA in the germline V gene. V dropped 6 bases and J dropped 7 bases, with 16 bases sitting between them. CDR3 amino acids: CASRKGRAGEQYF. The CDR3, as DNA: TGTGCCAGCAGAAAGGGCAGGGCAGGGGAGCAGTACTTC.

This chain uses TRBV5-6 with TRBJ2-5; no clear D. Germline V gene lookup returns CDR1 SGHDT and CDR2 YYEEEE. The length of the CDR3 is 16 residues. V gave up 1 base and J gave up 2 bases, with 15 bases separating them. DNA for the CDR3: TGTGCCAGCAGCTTGATAAACAAGACGAAACAAGAGACCCAGTACTTC. As protein: CASSLINKTKQETQYF.

This clonotype was observed a handful of times. V usage is TRBV20-1 and J usage is TRBJ1-1, with TRBD1 matching 8 bases. CDR1 and CDR2 (germline): DFQATT, SNEGSKA (reference sequence). After removal of 2 bases from V and 4 bases from J, the junction contained 3 bases not matched to a gene. This CDR3 comprises 13 residues. The chain's CDR3 is CSARRQGSTEAFF. CDR3 nucleotide sequence: TGCAGTGCTAGAAGACAGGGGAGCACTGAAGCTTTCTTT.

About this clonotype: Sequence at one end of the junction differs from germline and may be a read error. The CDR3 DNA sequence: TGTGCCAGCAGCTTAAACAGACTAGCGGGAGATCCACCGTTC. It is translated as CASSLNRLAGDPPF. The rearrangement links TRBV5-6 to TRBJ2-1; 12 bases line up with TRBD2. Germline V gene lookup returns CDR1 SGHDT and CDR2 YYEEEE. The CDR3 loop spans 14 amino acids.

The chain has TRBV7-9 and TRBJ2-5; 14 bases are shared with TRBD2. The CDR3 runs to 15 residues. Germline V gene lookup returns CDR1 SEHNR and CDR2 FQNEAQ (reference sequence). Trimming removed 4 bases from V and 5 bases from J; junction bases left unmatched: 3. Here the CDR3 DNA reads TGTGCCAGCAGCTCGGGACTAGCGGGAGAGGAGACCCAGTACTTC. Translation gives CASSSGLAGEETQYF.

This chain uses TRBV25-1 with TRBJ1-5, with D unclear. V was shortened by 3 bases and J by 7 bases, with 10 bases between the two germline ends. CDR3 length equals 13 residues. CDR1 MGHDK and CDR2 SYGVNS come from the germline V gene. Written as DNA, the CDR3 is TGTGCCAGCAGTGACAGGCTGGGCCAGCCCCAGCATTTT. As protein: CASSDRLGQPQHF.

The chain recombines TRBV28 with TRBJ2-5, with no clear D. The germline V gene has CDR1 MDHEN and CDR2 SYDVKM. V was clipped by 3 bases and J by 5 bases, with 7 bases between them. The CDR3 extends over 12 amino acids. CDR3 nucleotide sequence: TGTGCCAGCAGTTTCGTCCCGGAGACCCAGTACTTC. As protein: CASSFVPETQYF.

This clonotype was observed a few times. The V call is TRBV7-9, the J call TRBJ1-1; D is unresolved. The CDR3 consists of 14 residues. Per the germline V gene, CDR1 is SEHNR and CDR2 is FQNEAQ (reference sequence). V lost 5 bases to trimming and J lost 4 bases, with 14 bases between them. CDR3 nucleotide sequence: TGTGCCAGCAGCCCTAAGTTGTTCTCCACTGAAGCTTTCTTT. Translated, it gives CASSPKLFSTEAFF.

This clonotype was found a few times. This sequence joins TRBV4-1 and TRBJ1-2, with D unclear. Germline CDR1 is MGHRA and CDR2 is YSYEKL. V was shortened by 2 bases and J by 2 bases, with 0 bases between the two germline ends. CDR3 size: 11 residues. The CDR3 region has the DNA TGCGCCAGCAGCCAAAACTATGGCTACACCTTC. Its protein is CASSQNYGYTF.

This clonotype was observed at least ten times. The V gene is TRBV18, the J gene TRBJ2-1; D unclear. The CDR3 length is 16 residues. The germline gives CDR1 KGHSH, CDR2 LQKENI. Trimming removed 0 bases from V and 0 bases from J, with 9 bases in between. CDR3 in amino acids: CASSPPRQASYNEQFF. In DNA form, the CDR3 reads TGTGCCAGCTCACCACCTAGGCAGGCCTCCTACAATGAGCAGTTCTTC. Based on the CDR3 plus reference TRBV18 and TRBJ2-1, the full variable domain is NAGVMQNPRHLVRRRGQEARLRCSPMKGHSHVYWYRQLPEEGLKFMVYLQKENIIDESGMPKERFSAEFPKEGPSILRIQQVVRGDSAAYFCASSPPRQASYNEQFFGPGTRLTVL.

The chain couples TRBV12-3 or TRBV12-4 to TRBJ1-5; 7 bases align to TRBD1. The CDR3 extends over 11 amino acids. With V trimmed by 6 bases and J by 7 bases, 0 bases remained unmatched. The CDR3 bases are TGTGCCAGCAGCAGGGGGCAGCCCCAGCATTTT. Protein product: CASSRGQPQHF.

This clonotype has more than one count but fewer than ten. The chain combines TRBV6-1 with TRBJ1-1; 7 nucleotides agree with TRBD1. CDR3 length: 13 residues. Looked up from germline, CDR1 is MNHNS and CDR2 is SASEGT. With V trimmed by 4 bases and J by 3 bases, 2 bases remained unmatched. DNA for the CDR3: TGTGCCAGCAGTGTAGACAGGGACACTGAAGCTTTCTTT. As protein: CASSVDRDTEAFF.

This clonotype was seen a handful of times. The chain employs TRBV20-1 and TRBJ1-2; 7 nucleotides agree with TRBD1. J lost 8 bases, V lost 2 bases, and 20 bases had no gene match. Looked up from germline, CDR1 is DFQATT and CDR2 is SNEGSKA (reference sequence). The CDR3 is 17 residues long. The CDR3 loop reads CSARLEPPTGTAPGYTF. Written as DNA, the CDR3 is TGCAGTGCTAGACTCGAACCTCCCACCGGGACAGCTCCAGGCTACACCTTC.

The chain is built from TRBV19 and TRBJ1-5; no reliable D call. The CDR3 consists of 15 residues. Looked up from germline, CDR1 is LNHDA and CDR2 is SQIVND (reference sequence). Deletions cut 4 bases from V and 3 bases from J, with 13 bases between. The chain's CDR3 is CASSTVGQSNQPQHF. CDR3 bases: TGTGCCAGTAGTACCGTCGGGCAGTCCAATCAGCCCCAGCATTTT.

V gene TRBV10-2 combines with J gene TRBJ2-3; no reliable D call. The CDR3 has 14 amino acids. The germline CDR1 and CDR2 sequences are WSHSY and SAAADI. Trimming shortened V by 8 bases and J by 4 bases, and 16 bases separated the two germline ends. CDR3 sequence reads: CASSMGLRADTQYF. CDR3 nucleotide sequence: TGCGCCAGCTCGATGGGTCTAAGGGCAGATACGCAGTATTTT.

The V gene is TRBV24-1, the J gene TRBJ2-2, with 9 bases lining up with TRBD1. CDR1 and CDR2 from the germline V gene are KGHDR and SFDVKD. The CDR3 contains 15 residues. V dropped 7 bases and J dropped 3; count of bases not matched to a gene: 5. CDR3 sequence (DNA): TGTGCCACCAGGGGCAGGACAGGGGACACCGGGGAGCTGTTTTTT. Protein product: CATRGRTGDTGELFF.

This clonotype has a count of ten or more. This chain uses TRBV19 with TRBJ2-3, with 10 bases that match TRBD1. Germline V gene sequence: CDR1 LNHDA, CDR2 SQIVND (reference sequence). The CDR3 is 15 amino acids. The trim removed 6 bases at V and 0 bases at J, leaving 3 bases unmatched. CDR3 nucleotide sequence: TGTGCCAGTAGACGACAGGGGGCCAGCACAGATACGCAGTATTTT. Its translation is CASRRQGASTDTQYF.

This chain uses TRBV20-1 with TRBJ2-7, with 9 bases identical to TRBD2. CDR3 length: 14 residues. The germline V gene encodes CDR1 DFQATT and CDR2 SNEGSKA (reference sequence). V lost 7 bases, J lost 0 bases, and 7 bases stayed unmatched. The CDR3 coding sequence is TGCAGTGTCGCGGGGGGGAGTAGCTCCTACGAGCAGTACTTC. This translates into CSVAGGSSSYEQYF.

This clonotype was seen just once. The CDR3 nucleotides are TGTGCCAGTAGTATAGATCTGGCGCGCAGTTACCATCAGCCCCAGCATTTT. This gives the protein CASSIDLARSYHQPQHF. The chain is built from TRBV19 and TRBJ1-5; no firm D call. Germline V gene data show CDR1 as LNHDA and CDR2 as SQIVND (reference sequence). V lost 0 bases and J 5 bases, leaving 17 bases between the germline ends. CDR3 length equals 17 residues. Together with reference TRBV19 and TRBJ1-5, the CDR3 gives the full variable domain: DGGITQSPKYLFRKEGQNVTLSCEQNLNHDAMYWYRQDPGQGLRLIYYSQIVNDFQKGDIAEGYSVSREKKESFPLTVTSAQKNPTAFYLCASSIDLARSYHQPQHFGDGTRLSIL.

This clonotype was observed a handful of times. The chain couples TRBV20-1 to TRBJ1-4, with unresolved D. CDR3 length: 14 amino acids. Germline V CDR1 and CDR2: DFQATT, SNEGSKA (reference sequence). DNA for the CDR3: TGCAGCCTTAGAGCAGGCACTTTGAATGAAAAACTGTTTTTT. Protein product: CSLRAGTLNEKLFF.

This clonotype was found many times. V usage is TRBV20-1 and J usage is TRBJ2-7; TRBD2 agrees at 14 bases. The trim removed 8 bases at V and 5 bases at J, leaving 11 bases unmatched. CDR1 and CDR2 from the germline V gene are DFQATT and SNEGSKA (reference sequence). This CDR3 has 15 amino acids. CDR3 bases: TGCAGTACGACTAGCGGGAGGGCCCTTGCAAACGAGCAGTACTTC. Encoded protein: CSTTSGRALANEQYF.

In its sample, this clonotype was seen a few times. V gene TRBV7-2 combines with J gene TRBJ2-2; a weak D match, TRBD2 (5 bases). The CDR3 length is 14 residues. Trimming cost V 5 bases and J 3 bases, with 10 bases left between them. Germline V gene data show CDR1 as SGHTA and CDR2 as FQGNSA. CDR3 sequence reads: CASSRLAHTGELFF. DNA of the CDR3: TGTGCCAGCAGCCGTCTAGCCCACACCGGGGAGCTGTTTTTT.

The table lists this clonotype with a few counts. This sequence joins TRBV4-3 and TRBJ2-5; unclear D gene. The length of the CDR3 is 13 residues. Trimming took 1 base from V and 5 from J, leaving 8 bases between them. Germline-derived CDR1 and CDR2 are LGHNA and YSLEER. CDR3 amino acids: CASSQGVRETQYF. The CDR3 nucleotides are TGCGCCAGCAGCCAAGGGGTCCGGGAGACCCAGTACTTC.

This clonotype was recorded at least ten times. The chain has TRBV7-9 and TRBJ2-3, with TRBD2 matching 7 bases. This CDR3 spans 15 amino acids. The V and J ends lost 2 bases and 5 bases, in that order; junction bases with no gene match: 7. Germline-derived CDR1 and CDR2 are SEHNR and FQNEAQ (reference sequence). The CDR3 DNA reads as TGTGCCAGCAGCTTACTCCTGACGGGGGGAGATACGCAGTATTTT. Its translation: CASSLLLTGGDTQYF.

This clonotype was seen a handful of times. The rearrangement links TRBV6-2 or TRBV6-3 to TRBJ2-7; 9 bases match TRBD1. V trimming: 6 bases; J trimming: 2 bases; junction bases outside the gene matches: 8. Germline V CDR1 and CDR2: MNHEY, SVGEGT. This CDR3 contains 15 residues. In nucleotides, the CDR3 is TGTGCCAGCAGACGGCCGGGACAGGGAACCTACGAGCAGTACTTC. As protein: CASRRPGQGTYEQYF.

V gene TRBV29-1 combines with J gene TRBJ2-7; D gene ambiguous. The V gene lost 1 base and the J gene lost 3 bases, with 10 bases spanning the gap. This CDR3 spans 13 amino acids. Germline V lookup: CDR1 SQVTM, CDR2 ANQGSEA. CDR3 in amino acids: CSVEGDSDYEQYF. DNA for the CDR3: TGCAGCGTTGAAGGGGATTCCGACTACGAGCAGTACTTC.